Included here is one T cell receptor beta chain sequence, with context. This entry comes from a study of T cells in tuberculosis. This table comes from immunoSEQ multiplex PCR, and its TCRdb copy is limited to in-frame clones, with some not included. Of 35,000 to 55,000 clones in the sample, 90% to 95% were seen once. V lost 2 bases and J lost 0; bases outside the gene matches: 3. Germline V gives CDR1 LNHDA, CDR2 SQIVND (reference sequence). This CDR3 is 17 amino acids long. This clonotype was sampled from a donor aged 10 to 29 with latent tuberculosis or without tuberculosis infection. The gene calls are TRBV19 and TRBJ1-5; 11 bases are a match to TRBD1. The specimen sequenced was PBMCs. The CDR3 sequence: CASSIWTGGDSNQPQHF. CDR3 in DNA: TGTGCCAGTAGTATATGGACAGGGGGCGATAGCAATCAGCCCCAGCATTTT.